This T cell receptor beta chain came from a study of blood T cell repertoires in COVID-19. For the study at large: Italy, Spain and the United States were the sources of the convalescent and acute COVID-19 samples. From T cells, B-cell-depleted T cells, or PBMCs came the material, which was cDNA or gDNA.

The CDR3 runs to 15 residues. Germline V CDR1 and CDR2: SGHTA, FQGTGA. V lost 5 bases to trimming and J lost 5 bases; unmatched junction nucleotides: 11. Seattle participants joined during active infection and were tracked over time. Source study methods: From reference gene primer amplification, estimates of nucleated cell counts were derived. The data were produced by immunoSEQ multiplex PCR, yet TCRdb's version contains in-frame clones alone and is incomplete. The V and J calls and the clone size are those of that table, but D and trimming were determined from the DNA. Of about 250,000 clones listed, about 82% are singletons.

The sequenced sample consisted of peripheral blood. This receptor was taken from a woman older than 75 with COVID-19, enrolled during active disease. V usage is TRBV7-3 and J usage is TRBJ2-5; 7 bases fit TRBD1. The CDR3 loop reads CASSQTGFRGETQYF. Written as DNA, the CDR3 is TGTGCCAGCAGCCAAACGGGATTCAGGGGGGAGACCCAGTACTTC.